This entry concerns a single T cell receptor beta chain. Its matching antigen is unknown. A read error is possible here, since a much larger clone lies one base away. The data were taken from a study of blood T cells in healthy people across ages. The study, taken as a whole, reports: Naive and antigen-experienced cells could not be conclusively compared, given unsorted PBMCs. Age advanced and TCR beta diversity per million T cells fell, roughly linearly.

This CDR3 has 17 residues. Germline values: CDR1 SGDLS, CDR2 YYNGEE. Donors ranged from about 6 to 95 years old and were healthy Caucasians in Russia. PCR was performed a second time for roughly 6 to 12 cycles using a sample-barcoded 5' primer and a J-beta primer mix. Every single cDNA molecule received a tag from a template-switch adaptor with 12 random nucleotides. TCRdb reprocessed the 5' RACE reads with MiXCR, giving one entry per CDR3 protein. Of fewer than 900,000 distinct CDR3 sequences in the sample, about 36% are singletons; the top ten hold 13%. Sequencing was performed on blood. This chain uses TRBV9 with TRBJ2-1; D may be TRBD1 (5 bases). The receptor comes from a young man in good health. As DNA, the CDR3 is TGTGCCTGCAGCGTATGGGGCGACTTAAGCTCCTACAATGAGCAGTTCTTC. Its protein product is CACSVWGDLSSYNEQFF.